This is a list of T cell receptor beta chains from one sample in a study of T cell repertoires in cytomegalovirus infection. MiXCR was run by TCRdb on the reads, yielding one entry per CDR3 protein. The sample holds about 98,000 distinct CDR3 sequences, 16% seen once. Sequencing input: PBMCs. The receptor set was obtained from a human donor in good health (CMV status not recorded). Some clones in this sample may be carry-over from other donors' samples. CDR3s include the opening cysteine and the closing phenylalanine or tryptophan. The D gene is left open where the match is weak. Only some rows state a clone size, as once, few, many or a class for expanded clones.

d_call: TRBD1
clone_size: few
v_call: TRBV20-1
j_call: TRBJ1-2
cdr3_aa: CSARDRDRGHGYTF
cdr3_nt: TGCAGTGCTAGAGACCGGGACAGGGGACATGGCTACACCTTC

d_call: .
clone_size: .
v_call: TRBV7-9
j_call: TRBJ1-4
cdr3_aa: CDSSGGLLPNEKLFF
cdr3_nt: TGTGACAGCAGTGGGGGACTCCTTCCTAATGAAAAACTGTTTTTT

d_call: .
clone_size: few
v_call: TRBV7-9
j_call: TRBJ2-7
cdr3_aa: CASSLAYFDEQYF
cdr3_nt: TGTGCCAGCAGCTTAGCCTACTTCGACGAGCAGTACTTC

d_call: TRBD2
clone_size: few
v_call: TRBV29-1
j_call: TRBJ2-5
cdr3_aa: CSVEELAGGIETQYF
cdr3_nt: TGCAGCGTTGAAGAGCTAGCGGGGGGGATAGAGACCCAGTACTTC

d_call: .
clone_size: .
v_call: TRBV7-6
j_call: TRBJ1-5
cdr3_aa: CASSTNSNQPQHF
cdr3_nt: TGTGCCAGCAGCACAAATAGCAATCAGCCCCAGCATTTT

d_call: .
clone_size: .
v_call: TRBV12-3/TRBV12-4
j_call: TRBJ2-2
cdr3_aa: CASRPALNTGELFF
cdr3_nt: TGTGCCAGCAGACCCGCATTGAACACCGGGGAGCTGTTTTTT

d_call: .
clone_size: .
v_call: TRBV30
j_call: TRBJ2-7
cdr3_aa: CAWTGAVEQYF
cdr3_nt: TGTGCCTGGACAGGGGCAGTCGAGCAGTACTTC

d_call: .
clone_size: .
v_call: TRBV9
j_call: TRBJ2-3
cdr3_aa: CASISGEHTDTQYF
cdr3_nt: TGTGCCAGCATCTCGGGGGAACACACAGATACGCAGTATTTT

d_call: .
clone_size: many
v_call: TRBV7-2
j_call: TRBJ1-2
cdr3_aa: CASSPRQVTNYGYTF
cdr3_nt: TGTGCCAGCAGCCCCCGTCAGGTGACTAACTATGGCTACACCTTC

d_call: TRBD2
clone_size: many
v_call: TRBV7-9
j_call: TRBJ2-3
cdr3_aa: CASSYTPLAGDTDTQYF
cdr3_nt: TGTGCCAGCAGCTACACCCCGCTAGCGGGGGACACAGATACGCAGTATTTT

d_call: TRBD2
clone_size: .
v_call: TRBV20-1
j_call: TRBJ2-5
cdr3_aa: CSAVHSGGAQETQYF
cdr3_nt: TGCAGTGCTGTACATAGCGGGGGGGCCCAAGAGACCCAGTACTTC

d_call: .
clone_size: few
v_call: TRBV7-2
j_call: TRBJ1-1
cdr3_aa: CASSPRLGGNTEAFF
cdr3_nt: TGTGCCAGCAGCCCTAGGTTGGGGGGGAACACTGAAGCTTTCTTT

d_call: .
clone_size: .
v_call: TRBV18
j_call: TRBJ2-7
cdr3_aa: CASSAGYEQYF
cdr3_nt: TGTGCCAGCTCAGCCGGCTACGAGCAGTACTTC

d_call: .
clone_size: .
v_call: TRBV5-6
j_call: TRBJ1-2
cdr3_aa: CASSLVGASDYGYTF
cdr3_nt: TGTGCCAGCAGCTTGGTCGGAGCGTCAGATTATGGCTACACCTTC

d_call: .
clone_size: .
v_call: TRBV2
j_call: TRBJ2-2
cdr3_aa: CASSPEGGGTGELFF
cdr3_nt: TGTGCCAGCAGTCCCGAGGGAGGGGGTACCGGGGAGCTGTTTTTT

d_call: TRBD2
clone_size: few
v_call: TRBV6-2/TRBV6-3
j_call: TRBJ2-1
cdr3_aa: CASSFGLAGQFF
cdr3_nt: TGTGCCAGCAGTTTCGGACTAGCGGGACAGTTCTTC

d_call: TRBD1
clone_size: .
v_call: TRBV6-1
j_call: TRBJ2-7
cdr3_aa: CATPDQQGASPSEQYF
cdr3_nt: TGTGCCACCCCGGATCAGCAGGGGGCGAGCCCTAGTGAGCAGTACTTC

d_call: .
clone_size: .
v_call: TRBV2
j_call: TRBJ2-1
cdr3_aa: CASSPTGADGNEQFF
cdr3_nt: TGTGCCAGCAGTCCTACAGGAGCGGACGGCAATGAGCAGTTCTTC

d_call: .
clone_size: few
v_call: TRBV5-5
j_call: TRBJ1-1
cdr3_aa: CASSATSNTEAFF
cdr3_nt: TGTGCCAGCAGCGCTACTTCGAACACTGAAGCTTTCTTT

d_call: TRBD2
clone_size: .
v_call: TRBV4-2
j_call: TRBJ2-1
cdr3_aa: CASSQIETSGGAHNEQFF
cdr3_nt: TGTGCCAGCAGCCAGATAGAGACTAGCGGGGGGGCCCACAATGAGCAGTTCTTC

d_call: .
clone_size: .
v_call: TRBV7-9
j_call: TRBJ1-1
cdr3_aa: CASSSLTGQTNTEAFF
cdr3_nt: TGTGCCAGCAGCTCTCTTACAGGGCAGACAAACACTGAAGCTTTCTTT

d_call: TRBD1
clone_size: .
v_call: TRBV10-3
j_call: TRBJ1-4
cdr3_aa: CAISAQGTDGKLFF
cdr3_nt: TGTGCCATCAGTGCACAGGGGACGGATGGAAAACTGTTTTTT

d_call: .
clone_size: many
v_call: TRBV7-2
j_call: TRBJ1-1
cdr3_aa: CASSLLGGGTEAFF
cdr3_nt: TGTGCCAGCAGCCTTCTGGGGGGGGGCACTGAAGCTTTCTTT

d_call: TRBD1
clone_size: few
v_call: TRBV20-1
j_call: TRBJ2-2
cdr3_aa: CSALTGVNTGELFF
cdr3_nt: TGCAGTGCTCTGACAGGGGTTAACACCGGGGAGCTGTTTTTT

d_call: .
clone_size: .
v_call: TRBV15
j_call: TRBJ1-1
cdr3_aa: CATGGGTEAFF
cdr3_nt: TGTGCCACCGGGGGTGGTACTGAAGCTTTCTTT

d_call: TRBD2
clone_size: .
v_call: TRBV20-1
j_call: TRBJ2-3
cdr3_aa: CSAPVRGGTDTQYF
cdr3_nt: TGCAGTGCGCCCGTCCGGGGGGGCACAGATACGCAGTATTTT

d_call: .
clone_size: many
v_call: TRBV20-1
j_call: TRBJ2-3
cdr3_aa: CSAGAGTDTQYF
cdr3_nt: TGCAGTGCTGGGGCTGGCACAGATACGCAGTATTTT

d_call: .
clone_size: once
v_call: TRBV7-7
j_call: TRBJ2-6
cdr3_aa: CASSDRIVANVLTF
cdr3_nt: TGTGCCAGCAGCGACCGGATTGTGGCCAACGTCCTGACTTTC

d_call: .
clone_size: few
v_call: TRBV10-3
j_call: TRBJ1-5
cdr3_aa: CAISESLGPQHF
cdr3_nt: TGTGCCATCAGTGAATCCCTGGGGCCCCAGCATTTT

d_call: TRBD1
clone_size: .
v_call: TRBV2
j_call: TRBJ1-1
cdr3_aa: CASREQGLDTEAFF
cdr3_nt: TGTGCCAGCAGGGAACAGGGGCTTGACACTGAAGCTTTCTTT

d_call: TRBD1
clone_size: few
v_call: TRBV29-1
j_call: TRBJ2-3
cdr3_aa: CSVLRQGATDTQYF
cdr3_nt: TGCAGCGTTCTGAGACAGGGGGCCACAGATACGCAGTATTTT

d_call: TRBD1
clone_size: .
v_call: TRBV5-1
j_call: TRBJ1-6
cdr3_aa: CASSPIQGANSPLHF
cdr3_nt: TGCGCCAGCAGCCCCATACAGGGGGCCAATTCACCCCTCCACTTT

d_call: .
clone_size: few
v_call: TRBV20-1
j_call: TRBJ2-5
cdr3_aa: CSARENLQFQETQYF
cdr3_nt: TGCAGTGCTAGAGAAAATCTCCAATTCCAAGAGACCCAGTACTTC

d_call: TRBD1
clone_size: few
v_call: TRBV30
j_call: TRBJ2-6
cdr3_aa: CAWRRDRVLGSGANVLTF
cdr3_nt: TGTGCCTGGAGACGGGACAGGGTACTAGGGTCTGGGGCCAACGTCCTGACTTTC

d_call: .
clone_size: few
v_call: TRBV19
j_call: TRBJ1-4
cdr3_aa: CASSMSGRRGSWEKLFF
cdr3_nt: TGTGCCAGTAGTATGAGTGGGAGACGAGGGAGCTGGGAAAAACTGTTTTTT

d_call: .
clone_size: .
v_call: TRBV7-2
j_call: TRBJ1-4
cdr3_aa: CASSRQQATNEKLFF
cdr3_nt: TGTGCCAGCAGCCGCCAACAGGCAACTAATGAAAAACTGTTTTTT

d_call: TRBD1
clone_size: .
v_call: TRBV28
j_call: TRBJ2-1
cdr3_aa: CASSDIRQGAQNEQFF
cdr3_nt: TGTGCCAGCAGTGACATAAGGCAGGGGGCGCAGAATGAGCAGTTCTTC

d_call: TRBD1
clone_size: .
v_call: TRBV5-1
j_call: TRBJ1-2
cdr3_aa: CASSDREYGYTF
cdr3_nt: TGCGCCAGCAGCGACAGGGAATATGGCTACACCTTC

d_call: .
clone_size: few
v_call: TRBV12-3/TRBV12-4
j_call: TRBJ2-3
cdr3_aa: CASSFRWGDKKTQYF
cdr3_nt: TGTGCCAGCAGTTTCCGTTGGGGGGACAAGAAGACGCAGTATTTT

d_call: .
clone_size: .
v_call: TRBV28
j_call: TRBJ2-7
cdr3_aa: CASSLQAGAAYEQYF
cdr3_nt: TGTGCCAGCAGTCTCCAGGCAGGGGCGGCCTACGAGCAGTACTTC

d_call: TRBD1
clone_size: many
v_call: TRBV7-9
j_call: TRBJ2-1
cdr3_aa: CASSATGTGGRNEQFF
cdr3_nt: TGTGCCAGCAGCGCCACCGGGACAGGGGGCCGCAATGAGCAGTTCTTC

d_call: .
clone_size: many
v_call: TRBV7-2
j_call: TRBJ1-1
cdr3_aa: CASSLWFKNTEAFF
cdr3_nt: TGTGCCAGCAGCTTATGGTTTAAGAACACTGAAGCTTTCTTT

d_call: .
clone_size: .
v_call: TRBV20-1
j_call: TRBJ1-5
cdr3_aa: CSARDSGLSNQPQHF
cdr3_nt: TGCAGTGCTAGAGATAGCGGGTTAAGCAATCAGCCCCAGCATTTT

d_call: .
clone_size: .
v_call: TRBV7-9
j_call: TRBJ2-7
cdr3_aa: CASSYKDEQYF
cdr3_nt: TGTGCCAGCAGCTACAAAGACGAGCAGTACTTC

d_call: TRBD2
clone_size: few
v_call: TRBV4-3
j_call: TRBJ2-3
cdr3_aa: CASSQDLVGGGADTQYF
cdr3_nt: TGCGCCAGCAGCCAAGATCTGGTGGGGGGGGGTGCAGATACGCAGTATTTT